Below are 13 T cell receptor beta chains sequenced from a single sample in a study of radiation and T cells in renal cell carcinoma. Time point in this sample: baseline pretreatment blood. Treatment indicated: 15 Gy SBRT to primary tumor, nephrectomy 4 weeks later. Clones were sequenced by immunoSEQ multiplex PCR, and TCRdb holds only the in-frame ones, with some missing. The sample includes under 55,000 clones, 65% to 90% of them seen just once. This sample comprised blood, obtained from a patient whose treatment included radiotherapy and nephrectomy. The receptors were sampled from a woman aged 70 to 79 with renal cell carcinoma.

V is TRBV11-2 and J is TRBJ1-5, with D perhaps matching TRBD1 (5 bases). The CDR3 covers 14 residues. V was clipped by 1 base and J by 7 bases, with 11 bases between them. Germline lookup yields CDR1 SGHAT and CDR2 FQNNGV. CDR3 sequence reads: CASSLGAGRQPQHF. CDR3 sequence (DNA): TGTGCCAGCAGCTTAGGGGCAGGGAGGCAGCCCCAGCATTTT. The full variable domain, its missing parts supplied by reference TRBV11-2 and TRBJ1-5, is EAGVAQSPRYKIIEKRQSVAFWCNPISGHATLYWYQQILGQGPKLLIQFQNNGVVDDSQLPKDRFSAERLKGVDSTLKIQPAKLEDSAVYLCASSLGAGRQPQHFGDGTRLSIL.

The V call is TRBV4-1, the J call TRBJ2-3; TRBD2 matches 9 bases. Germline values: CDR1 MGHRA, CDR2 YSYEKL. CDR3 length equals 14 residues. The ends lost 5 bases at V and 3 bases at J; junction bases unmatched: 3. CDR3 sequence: CASSLSGGTDTQYF. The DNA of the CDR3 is TGCGCCAGCAGCTTAAGCGGGGGGACAGATACGCAGTATTTT.

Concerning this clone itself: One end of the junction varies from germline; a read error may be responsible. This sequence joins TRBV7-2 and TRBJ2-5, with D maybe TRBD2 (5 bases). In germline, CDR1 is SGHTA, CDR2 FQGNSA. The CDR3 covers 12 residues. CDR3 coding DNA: TGTGCCAGCAGCATAGCGTCAGAGACCCAGTACTTC. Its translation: CASSIASETQYF.

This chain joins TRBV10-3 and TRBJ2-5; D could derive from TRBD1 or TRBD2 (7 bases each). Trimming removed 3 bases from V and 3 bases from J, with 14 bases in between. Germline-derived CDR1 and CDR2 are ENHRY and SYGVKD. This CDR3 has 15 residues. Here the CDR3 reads CAISDSQGGKETQYF. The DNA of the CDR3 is TGTGCCATCAGTGACTCGCAGGGGGGGAAAGAGACCCAGTACTTC.

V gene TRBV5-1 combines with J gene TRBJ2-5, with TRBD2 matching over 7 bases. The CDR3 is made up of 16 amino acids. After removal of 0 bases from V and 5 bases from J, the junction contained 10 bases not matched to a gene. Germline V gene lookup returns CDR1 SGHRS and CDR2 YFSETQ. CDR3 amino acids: CASSLGPSGIQETQYF. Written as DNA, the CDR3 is TGCGCCAGCAGCTTGGGCCCTAGCGGTATTCAGGAGACCCAGTACTTC.

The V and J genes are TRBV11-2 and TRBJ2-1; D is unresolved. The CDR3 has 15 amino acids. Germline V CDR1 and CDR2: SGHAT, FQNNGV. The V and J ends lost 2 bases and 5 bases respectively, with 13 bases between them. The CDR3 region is CASSLTPGSNNEQFF. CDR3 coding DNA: TGTGCCAGCAGCTTAACCCCAGGAAGTAACAATGAGCAGTTCTTC.

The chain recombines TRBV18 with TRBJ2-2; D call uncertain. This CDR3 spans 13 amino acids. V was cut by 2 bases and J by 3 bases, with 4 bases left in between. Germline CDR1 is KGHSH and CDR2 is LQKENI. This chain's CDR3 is CASSPFDTGELFF. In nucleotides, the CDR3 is TGTGCCAGCTCACCATTTGACACCGGGGAGCTGTTTTTT.

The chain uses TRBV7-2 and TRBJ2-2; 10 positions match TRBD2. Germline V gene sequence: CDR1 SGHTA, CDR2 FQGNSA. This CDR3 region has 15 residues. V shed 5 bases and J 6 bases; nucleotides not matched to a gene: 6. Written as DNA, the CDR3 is TGTGCCAGCAGCCGAGGACTAGCGGTCGCCGGGGAGCTGTTTTTT. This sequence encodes CASSRGLAVAGELFF.

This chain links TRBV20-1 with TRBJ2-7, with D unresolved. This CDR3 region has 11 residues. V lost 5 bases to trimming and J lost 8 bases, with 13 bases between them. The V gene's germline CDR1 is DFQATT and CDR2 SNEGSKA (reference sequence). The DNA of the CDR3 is TGCAGTGCTGGCCGTGATAGGCAGCAGTACTTC. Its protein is CSAGRDRQQYF.

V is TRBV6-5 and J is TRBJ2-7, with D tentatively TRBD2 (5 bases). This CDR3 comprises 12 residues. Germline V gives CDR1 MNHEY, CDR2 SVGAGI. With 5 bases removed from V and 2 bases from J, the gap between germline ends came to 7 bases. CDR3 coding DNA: TGTGCCAGCAGTCCCGGGACCTACGAGCAGTACTTC. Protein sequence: CASSPGTYEQYF.

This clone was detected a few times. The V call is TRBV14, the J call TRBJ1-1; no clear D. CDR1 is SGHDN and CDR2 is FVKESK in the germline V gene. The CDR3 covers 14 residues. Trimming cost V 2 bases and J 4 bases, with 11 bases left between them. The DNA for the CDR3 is TGTGCCAGCAGCCAATTAACGGGTAGCACTGAAGCTTTCTTT. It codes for CASSQLTGSTEAFF.

Here the CDR3 reads CSARQEAGDYGYTF. DNA for the CDR3: TGCAGCGCCAGACAGGAGGCAGGGGACTATGGCTACACCTTC. The V call is TRBV29-1, the J call TRBJ1-2; D is perhaps TRBD1 (6 bases). V dropped 7 bases and J dropped 3 bases, with 18 bases sitting between them. The CDR3 has 14 residues. CDR1 and CDR2 from the germline V gene are SQVTM and ANQGSEA.

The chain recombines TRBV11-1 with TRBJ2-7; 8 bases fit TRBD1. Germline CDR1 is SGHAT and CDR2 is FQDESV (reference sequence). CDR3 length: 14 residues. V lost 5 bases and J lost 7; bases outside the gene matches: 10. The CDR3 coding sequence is TGTGCCAGCAGCCGGGGGCAGGGGGCAGAAGAGCAGTACTTC. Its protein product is CASSRGQGAEEQYF.